These T cell receptor beta chains were read from a single sample in a study of regulatory T cells in long-lasting Graves disease. TCRdb passed the multiplex PCR reads through MiXCR, listing each CDR3 protein once. Altogether some 440,000 distinct CDR3 sequences are present, less than 25% being singletons, with the ten largest covering 7.8%. The specimen was peripheral blood mononuclear cells (PBMCs), collected when the disease was refractory, from a patient treated with antithyroid drugs. The receptors were gathered from a female donor with Graves disease. The conserved cysteine and the conserved F or W are not part of the CDR3 here. Each record gives: J gene, V gene, CDR3 protein.

j_call: TRBJ2-7
v_call: TRBV11-3
cdr3_aa: ASSLGQDPFYEQY

j_call: TRBJ2-7
v_call: TRBV7-9
cdr3_aa: ASSLAPPVSESEYEQY

j_call: TRBJ2-2
v_call: TRBV2
cdr3_aa: ASIMGQGKRELF

j_call: TRBJ2-2
v_call: TRBV24-1
cdr3_aa: ATSAGSNTGELF

j_call: TRBJ2-2
v_call: TRBV14
cdr3_aa: ASSQWFGGELF

j_call: TRBJ2-2
v_call: TRBV4-2
cdr3_aa: ASSQDLSGGKTGELF

j_call: TRBJ1-4
v_call: TRBV6-4
cdr3_aa: ASSSEPGQEREKLF

j_call: TRBJ1-6
v_call: TRBV2
cdr3_aa: ASGLRRGENSPLH

j_call: TRBJ2-7
v_call: TRBV6-1
cdr3_aa: ASTAFYEQY

j_call: TRBJ2-1
v_call: TRBV12-3/TRBV12-4
cdr3_aa: ASSPDDYNEQF

j_call: TRBJ1-1
v_call: TRBV6-9
cdr3_aa: ASSFSNLLGTEAF

j_call: TRBJ2-7
v_call: TRBV6-1
cdr3_aa: ATILTGGSYEQY

j_call: TRBJ2-5
v_call: TRBV28
cdr3_aa: ASSLIGRQETQY

j_call: TRBJ2-7
v_call: TRBV6-1
cdr3_aa: ASRPQGAHEQY

j_call: TRBJ2-5
v_call: TRBV28
cdr3_aa: ASSLAGGAETQY

j_call: TRBJ1-4
v_call: TRBV3-1
cdr3_aa: ASSQDGLGSEKLF

j_call: TRBJ2-7
v_call: TRBV29-1
cdr3_aa: SVPGTGKLYEQY

j_call: TRBJ2-2
v_call: TRBV11-3
cdr3_aa: ASSLGQASGGTGELF

j_call: TRBJ2-1
v_call: TRBV19
cdr3_aa: ASTGSYNEQF

j_call: TRBJ2-2
v_call: TRBV19
cdr3_aa: ASSTDRDRDAGELF

j_call: TRBJ1-2
v_call: TRBV5-4
cdr3_aa: ASSLETVNYGYT

j_call: TRBJ2-7
v_call: TRBV28
cdr3_aa: ASMPAGPKGEQY

j_call: TRBJ1-1
v_call: TRBV6-1
cdr3_aa: ATLFGEAF

j_call: TRBJ2-7
v_call: TRBV27
cdr3_aa: ASSGLAKGGGYEQY

j_call: TRBJ1-6
v_call: TRBV2
cdr3_aa: ASKTPYNSPLH

j_call: TRBJ1-6
v_call: TRBV4-1
cdr3_aa: ASSHFPGQGDSPLH

j_call: TRBJ2-2
v_call: TRBV13
cdr3_aa: ASSLGKNTGELF

j_call: TRBJ2-7
v_call: TRBV27
cdr3_aa: ASSFGTAYEQY

j_call: TRBJ1-2
v_call: TRBV5-1
cdr3_aa: ASSLDPGQRLNYGYT

j_call: TRBJ2-3
v_call: TRBV27
cdr3_aa: ASSLKPGDPTDTQY

j_call: TRBJ2-3
v_call: TRBV27
cdr3_aa: ASSLGGPDTQY

j_call: TRBJ1-2
v_call: TRBV6-1
cdr3_aa: ASSQQTGPNYGYT

j_call: TRBJ2-7
v_call: TRBV20-1
cdr3_aa: SARVPGAVSYEQY

j_call: TRBJ1-1
v_call: TRBV19
cdr3_aa: ASSSPTHNTEAF

j_call: TRBJ1-2
v_call: TRBV28
cdr3_aa: ASSLRAGAVSGYT

j_call: TRBJ2-2
v_call: TRBV5-4
cdr3_aa: AAGTSGGELF

j_call: TRBJ1-1
v_call: TRBV20-1
cdr3_aa: SASQATERTMNTEAF

j_call: TRBJ2-4
v_call: TRBV7-8
cdr3_aa: ASSLRGLDGKNIQY

j_call: TRBJ2-5
v_call: TRBV19
cdr3_aa: ASSTSSDEEYQETQY

j_call: TRBJ1-2
v_call: TRBV12-3/TRBV12-4
cdr3_aa: ASSYQRFYGYT

j_call: TRBJ2-2
v_call: TRBV9
cdr3_aa: ASSVGLAGVDTGELF

j_call: TRBJ1-1
v_call: TRBV28
cdr3_aa: ASRRDSMNTEAF

j_call: TRBJ2-7
v_call: TRBV3-1
cdr3_aa: ASSEPGLANDERY

j_call: TRBJ1-5
v_call: TRBV5-1
cdr3_aa: ASSLAGGREQPQH

j_call: TRBJ1-3
v_call: TRBV20-1
cdr3_aa: SARDHRVSGNTIY

j_call: TRBJ2-1
v_call: TRBV29-1
cdr3_aa: SYGGNEQF

j_call: TRBJ2-7
v_call: TRBV10-3
cdr3_aa: AISVEGNDEQY

j_call: TRBJ2-3
v_call: TRBV6-2/TRBV6-3
cdr3_aa: ASTHEGVEDTQY

j_call: TRBJ2-7
v_call: TRBV7-2
cdr3_aa: ASSLAVGQGVSSEQY

j_call: TRBJ2-5
v_call: TRBV30
cdr3_aa: AWSTTSGNQETQY

j_call: TRBJ2-4
v_call: TRBV28
cdr3_aa: AGTSTGDGIQY

j_call: TRBJ2-7
v_call: TRBV2
cdr3_aa: ASSARPRSLVYEQY

j_call: TRBJ2-3
v_call: TRBV28
cdr3_aa: ASRYSGRAVLTDTQY

j_call: TRBJ2-2
v_call: TRBV2
cdr3_aa: ASSERREGPGELF

j_call: TRBJ1-5
v_call: TRBV19
cdr3_aa: ASSITGLGQPQH